The rows below give T cell receptor beta chains drawn from one sample of a study of technical replicates of blood from a handful of donors. The repertoire was sequenced with immunoSEQ multiplex PCR; TCRdb's copy has only in-frame clones and lacks some. The sample has approximately 50,000 clones; roughly 95% are singletons. Sequenced material: T cells isolated from PBMCs. These receptors all come from a human donor in good health. CDR3s include the opening cysteine and the closing phenylalanine or tryptophan. The order of the fields is D gene, V gene, J gene, clone size, CDR3 protein, CDR3 DNA. D genes are given only for firm matches. Clone size is given for some rows only: seen once, a few or many times, or a class if the clone is expanded.

TRBD1,TRBV27,TRBJ1-2,-,CASSPDRVFYGYTF,TGTGCCAGCAGTCCCGACAGGGTGTTCTATGGCTACACCTTC
TRBD1,TRBV5-4,TRBJ2-2,-,CASSRFWTGGTGELFF,TGTGCCAGCAGCCGATTTTGGACAGGGGGTACCGGGGAGCTGTTTTTT
-,TRBV30,TRBJ1-2,-,CAESGVVGYGYTF,TGTGCCGAATCGGGGGTAGTGGGCTATGGCTACACCTTC
-,TRBV29-1,TRBJ2-1,-,CSVPGQYNEQFF,TGCAGCGTACCGGGACAATACAATGAGCAGTTCTTC
-,TRBV12-5,TRBJ1-5,-,CASGTDRPNQPQHF,TGTGCTAGTGGGACCGACAGGCCGAATCAGCCCCAGCATTTT
-,TRBV5-1,TRBJ2-7,once,CASRFLQRVITYYEQYF,TGCGCCAGCAGATTTCTTCAACGGGTAATCACGTACTACGAGCAGTACTTC
-,TRBV30,TRBJ2-1,-,CAWGDSLYNEQFF,TGTGCCTGGGGGGACTCACTCTACAATGAGCAGTTCTTC
-,TRBV6-1,TRBJ2-7,-,CASMTGREIYEQYF,TGTGCCAGCATGACCGGGAGAGAAATCTACGAGCAGTACTTC
-,TRBV6-5,TRBJ1-3,-,CASSSRTGLNTIYF,TGTGCCAGCAGTTCACGGACGGGATTAAACACCATATATTTT
-,TRBV6-5,TRBJ1-3,-,CASSYSRRDTIYF,TGTGCCAGCAGTTACTCGAGGAGGGACACCATATATTTT
-,TRBV29-1,TRBJ1-4,-,CSVRVTGNEKLFF,TGCAGCGTTCGCGTCACGGGGAATGAAAAACTGTTTTTT
-,TRBV20-1,TRBJ1-1,once,CSAMLNTEAFF,TGCAGTGCTATGTTAAACACTGAAGCTTTCTTT
-,TRBV6-1,TRBJ2-2,-,CASSEKRSTGELFF,TGTGCCAGCAGTGAAAAGCGGTCCACCGGGGAGCTGTTTTTT
-,TRBV27,TRBJ1-2,-,CASSLSADYGYTF,TGTGCCAGCAGTTTATCGGCAGACTATGGCTACACCTTC
-,TRBV6-1,TRBJ1-2,-,CASSETGGGYGYTF,TGTGCCAGCAGTGAAACGGGGGGCGGGTATGGCTACACCTTC
TRBD1,TRBV25-1,TRBJ2-2,once,CASSEIDRGTGELFF,TGTGCCAGCAGCGAAATCGACAGGGGGACCGGGGAGCTGTTTTTT
-,TRBV15,TRBJ1-1,-,CATSSDLGDYGDAFF,TGTGCCACCAGCAGCGATCTCGGGGACTATGGGGACGCTTTCTTT
-,TRBV6-1,TRBJ1-1,once,CASNPGIDAFF,TGTGCCAGCAACCCGGGAATAGACGCTTTCTTT
TRBD2,TRBV4-2,TRBJ2-7,-,CASSQGQAGGPHEQYF,TGTGCCAGCAGCCAAGGTCAAGCGGGAGGGCCTCATGAGCAGTACTTC
-,TRBV7-9,TRBJ2-3,-,CASSGGGYTQYF,TGTGCCAGCAGCGGGGGGGGCTATACGCAGTATTTT
-,TRBV29-1,TRBJ1-5,-,CSVAGDDTSNQPQHF,TGCAGCGTTGCAGGGGACGATACTAGCAATCAGCCCCAGCATTTT
TRBD2,TRBV11-2,TRBJ2-2,-,CASSLGPTSGRTGELFF,TGTGCCAGCAGCTTAGGGCCGACTAGCGGAAGAACCGGGGAGCTGTTTTTT
-,TRBV18,TRBJ1-3,-,CASSPRAIFGSGNTIYF,TGTGCCAGCTCACCTCGCGCCATATTCGGCTCTGGAAACACCATATATTTT
-,TRBV20-1,TRBJ2-5,-,CSAAKEETPYF,TGCAGTGCTGCTAAGGAGGAGACTCCCTACTTC
TRBD1,TRBV5-1,TRBJ1-3,once,CASDWTGSGNTIYF,TGCGCCAGCGATTGGACAGGCTCTGGAAACACCATATATTTT
-,TRBV7-6,TRBJ1-5,-,CASAGGVNQPQHF,TGTGCCAGCGCGGGGGGGGTCAATCAGCCCCAGCATTTT
-,TRBV28,TRBJ2-5,-,CASSHLEQETQYF,TGTGCCAGCAGTCATCTGGAGCAAGAGACCCAGTACTTC
TRBD2,TRBV27,TRBJ2-3,-,CASSFSLAGVRADTQYF,TGTGCCAGCAGTTTTTCGTTGGCGGGAGTCAGAGCAGATACGCAGTATTTT
TRBD2,TRBV6-5,TRBJ2-1,-,CASSSAGTSYNEQFF,TGTGCCAGCAGTTCTGCCGGGACTAGCTACAATGAGCAGTTCTTC
TRBD1,TRBV6-1,TRBJ2-7,-,CASSAGGTGAYEQYF,TGTGCCAGCAGTGCCGGTGGGACAGGGGCCTACGAGCAGTACTTC
-,TRBV13,TRBJ2-3,-,CASSFRYGGGGADTQYF,TGTGCCAGCAGCTTCAGATACGGGGGAGGCGGCGCAGATACGCAGTATTTT
TRBD1,TRBV13,TRBJ2-7,-,CASSPGGQGSRYEQYF,TGTGCCAGCAGCCCAGGGGGACAGGGGTCCCGCTACGAGCAGTACTTC
TRBD1,TRBV15,TRBJ2-2,-,CATSRTPGQGSTGELFF,TGTGCCACCAGCAGAACACCGGGACAGGGTAGCACCGGGGAGCTGTTTTTT
TRBD1,TRBV7-9,TRBJ1-2,-,CASSQGGQNYGYTF,TGTGCCAGCAGCCAGGGGGGACAGAACTATGGCTACACCTTC
TRBD1,TRBV9,TRBJ2-3,-,CASSVEGGADTQYF,TGTGCCAGCAGCGTAGAAGGGGGCGCAGATACGCAGTATTTT
TRBD1,TRBV7-9,TRBJ1-1,-,CASSANRDRTVNTEAFF,TGTGCCAGCAGCGCCAACAGGGACAGAACCGTGAACACTGAAGCTTTCTTT
TRBD2,TRBV9,TRBJ2-3,-,CASSVAGGMTDTQYF,TGTGCCAGCAGCGTAGCGGGAGGCATGACAGATACGCAGTATTTT
TRBD1,TRBV28,TRBJ2-7,-,CALQTGNGEQYF,TGTGCCTTACAGACAGGGAATGGCGAGCAGTACTTC
TRBD1,TRBV5-1,TRBJ1-2,-,CASSLTGGASGYTF,TGCGCCAGCAGCTTGACAGGGGGCGCCTCTGGCTACACCTTC
-,TRBV4-1,TRBJ2-2,few,CASSHPREPNTGELFF,TGCGCCAGCAGCCATCCCAGGGAACCGAACACCGGGGAGCTGTTTTTT
TRBD1,TRBV7-9,TRBJ2-3,-,CASRGTVTDTQYF,TGTGCCAGCAGGGGGACAGTCACAGATACGCAGTATTTT
TRBD2,TRBV5-4,TRBJ2-5,-,CASSRLAGGEETQYF,TGTGCCAGCAGCCGTCTAGCGGGAGGGGAAGAGACCCAGTACTTC
-,TRBV9,TRBJ1-2,-,CASSVAGVDGYTF,TGTGCCAGCAGCGTAGCGGGGGTGGACGGCTACACCTTC
-,TRBV6-5,TRBJ1-1,-,CASSVAGGTEAFF,TGTGCCAGCAGTGTGGCGGGGGGGACTGAAGCTTTCTTT
-,TRBV19,TRBJ1-4,-,CASSTSVTDNEKLFF,TGTGCCAGTAGTACTTCCGTGACAGATAATGAAAAACTGTTTTTT